This T cell receptor beta chain comes out of a study of glioma-infiltrating T cells after dendritic cell vaccination. Across the whole study: Samples are from glioblastoma patients in Phase I and II dendritic cell vaccine trials. Patients received autologous tumor lysate-pulsed dendritic cell vaccination between the early 2000s and the early 2010s.

The PCR used 60 V beta and 13 J beta primers. Using immunoSEQ multiplex PCR, the repertoire was profiled, and TCRdb retains in-frame clones only, with some absent. The table includes roughly 60,000 clones, approximately 87% detected once. Stated time point: after dendritic cell vaccination, including at tumor progression/relapse. The J segment lost 4 bases and the V segment lost 2 bases, leaving 6 bases of the junction unmatched. The CDR3 runs to 15 residues. The V gene's germline CDR1 is KGHSH and CDR2 LQKENI. As concerns this clone: Its antigen remains unknown.

Overall study findings and caveats: Only a small number of patients had complete blood and tumor samples.

J is TRBJ1-2 and V is TRBV18; TRBD1 matches 8 bases. This sequence originates from a human donor with glioblastoma. The starting material was blood, obtained after dendritic cell vaccination. The CDR3 nucleotides read TGTGCCAGCTCACCATCCGCGGGGACAGGCTATGGCTACACCTTC. Translating it yields CASSPSAGTGYGYTF.